The 7 T cell receptor beta chains reported below all come from one sample, sequenced in a study of blood T cell repertoires in COVID-19. Clones were read by immunoSEQ multiplex PCR, and TCRdb kept only the in-frame ones, dropping some. Here the sample spans about 100,000 clones, 75% to 95% being singletons. Material: peripheral blood. Receptors originate from a man aged 18 to 30 with acute or convalescent COVID-19.

The CDR3 sequence is CASTSLGTDPNEQFF. CDR3 nucleotide sequence: TGTGCCAGCACCTCCTTGGGGACAGACCCCAATGAGCAGTTCTTC. The rearrangement uses TRBV6-5 and TRBJ2-1; TRBD1 matches at 7 bases. Germline V lookup: CDR1 MNHEY, CDR2 SVGAGI. Trimming took 7 bases from V and 6 from J; bases not matched to a gene: 12. CDR3 length: 15 residues.

The chain couples TRBV18 to TRBJ1-5; a possible D gene is TRBD1 (6 bases). CDR3 length equals 15 residues. Germline lookup yields CDR1 KGHSH and CDR2 LQKENI. V was trimmed by 6 bases and J by 3 bases, leaving 15 bases between them. The CDR3 DNA is TGTGCCAGCTCCCTCTACGGGGACAACAATCAGCCCCAGCATTTT. Protein: CASSLYGDNNQPQHF.

This sequence joins TRBV5-8 and TRBJ1-5; D may be TRBD1 (5 bases). Germline lookup yields CDR1 SGHTS and CDR2 YDEGEE. V lost 1 base to trimming and J lost 0 bases, with 20 bases between them. The CDR3 contains 19 residues. The CDR3 loop reads CASSLSVWRDENSNQPQHF. DNA for the CDR3: TGTGCCAGCAGCTTGAGTGTATGGAGGGACGAAAATAGCAATCAGCCCCAGCATTTT.

V usage is TRBV11-3 and J usage is TRBJ1-1; D not certain. This CDR3 is 13 amino acids long. Trimming shortened V by 4 bases and J by 1 base, and 7 bases separated the two germline ends. Germline V gene data show CDR1 as SGHNT and CDR2 as YENEEA. CDR3 bases: TGTGCCAGCAGCTACCGAGGGAACACTGAAGCTTTCTTT. As protein: CASSYRGNTEAFF.

The chain uses TRBV20-1 and TRBJ1-2; D gene uncertain. Germline V gives CDR1 DFQATT, CDR2 SNEGSKA (reference sequence). The CDR3 is 11 amino acids. With 1 base removed from V and 6 bases from J, the gap between germline ends came to 6 bases. The DNA of the CDR3 is TGCAGTGCTAGAGGAGCCGATGGCTACACCTTC. As protein: CSARGADGYTF.

V usage is TRBV30 and J usage is TRBJ2-2; TRBD2 matches at 10 bases. This CDR3 spans 16 amino acids. In germline, CDR1 is GTSNPN, CDR2 SVGIG (reference sequence). After removal of 1 base from V and 4 bases from J, the junction contained 6 bases not matched to a gene. The CDR3 sequence: CAWSGLAGEATGELFF. CDR3 nucleotides: TGTGCCTGGAGTGGCCTAGCGGGAGAAGCCACCGGGGAGCTGTTTTTT.

The chain carries TRBV19 and TRBJ1-1; a weak D match, TRBD1 (6 bases). V lost 2 bases and J lost 6, with 16 bases in between. Germline V gives CDR1 LNHDA, CDR2 SQIVND (reference sequence). The CDR3 consists of 15 residues. CDR3 nucleotides: TGTGCCAGTAGTATATCAGGGGACGGGAGGGCTGAAGCTTTCTTT. This codes for CASSISGDGRAEAFF. The whole variable domain, remainder taken from reference TRBV19 and TRBJ1-1, is DGGITQSPKYLFRKEGQNVTLSCEQNLNHDAMYWYRQDPGQGLRLIYYSQIVNDFQKGDIAEGYSVSREKKESFPLTVTSAQKNPTAFYLCASSISGDGRAEAFFGQGTRLTVV.